The 18 T cell receptor beta chains in this list originate from one sample, sequenced in a study of human T cells and chemical hapten exposure. MiXCR was run by TCRdb on the RACE reads, yielding one entry per CDR3 protein. Of about 90,000 distinct CDR3 sequences listed, approximately 11% are singletons. Time point indicated: patch test 3, about 24 weeks after DPC sensitization. The treatment is: therapeutic diphenylcyclopropenone sensitization with weekly scalp DPC. The sequences come from whole blood, collected in connection with sensitization to the hapten diphenylcyclopropenone (DPC). The source is a woman in her twenties or thirties with alopecia areata. Some clones in this sample may be carry-over from other donors' samples.

The table lists this clonotype with many counts. This rearrangement joins TRBV20-1 to TRBJ1-2, with 9 bases that match TRBD1. This CDR3 contains 13 residues. Germline trimming cut 6 bases from V and 2 bases from J; bases unmatched to any gene: 4. The germline CDR1 and CDR2 sequences are DFQATT and SNEGSKA (reference sequence). The CDR3 spells CSADDRGNYGYTF. The DNA for the CDR3 is TGCAGTGCCGACGACAGGGGGAACTATGGCTACACCTTC.

This clonotype was recorded many times. The rearrangement uses TRBV6-5 and TRBJ2-5; 11 bases match TRBD2. The CDR3 covers 14 residues. CDR1 and CDR2 from the germline V gene are MNHEY and SVGAGI. Germline trimming cut 6 bases from V and 3 bases from J; bases unmatched to any gene: 3. In nucleotides, the CDR3 is TGTGCCAGCAGGTTGGGACTAGCGGAAGAGACCCAGTACTTC. It encodes CASRLGLAEETQYF.

CDR3 sequence (DNA): TGTGCCAGCAGCGCCCAGACTGGGACTCACAGTGAGCAGTTCTTC. It encodes CASSAQTGTHSEQFF. The chain recombines TRBV9 with TRBJ2-1; TRBD2 might be the D (6 bases). Germline-derived CDR1 and CDR2 are SGDLS and YYNGEE. CDR3 length: 15 amino acids. Trimming shortened V by 3 bases and J by 9 bases, and 19 bases separated the two germline ends.

This clonotype was recorded many times. The V and J genes are TRBV5-8 and TRBJ1-1; 7 nucleotides match TRBD1. With V trimmed by 4 bases and J by 0 bases, 9 bases remained unmatched. The CDR3 extends over 16 amino acids. Germline V lookup: CDR1 SGHTS, CDR2 YDEGEE. The DNA for the CDR3 is TGTGCCAGCAGCCCGGGACAGCCTGTTCTGAACACTGAAGCTTTCTTT. This codes for CASSPGQPVLNTEAFF.

This clonotype was seen only a few times. The V and J genes are TRBV14 and TRBJ2-7, with 7 nucleotides matching TRBD2. The CDR3 runs 15 residues. Germline V lookup: CDR1 SGHDN, CDR2 FVKESK. Trimming removed 1 base from V and 5 bases from J; junction bases left unmatched: 8. This CDR3 is CASSQAVGRRNEQYF. In DNA form, the CDR3 reads TGTGCCAGCAGCCAAGCGGTCGGGAGGAGAAACGAGCAGTACTTC.

There are many counts of this clonotype. J is TRBJ2-1 and V is TRBV12-3 or TRBV12-4; 7 nucleotides agree with TRBD1. The CDR3 loop spans 13 amino acids. V gave up 4 bases and J gave up 6 bases; unmatched junction bases: 3. This chain's CDR3 is CASSWTGFNEQFF. The CDR3 DNA reads TGTGCCAGCAGTTGGACAGGTTTCAATGAGCAGTTCTTC.

V gene TRBV10-2 combines with J gene TRBJ1-2, with TRBD1 as a possible D gene (5 bases). The CDR3 is 13 residues long. Per the germline V gene, CDR1 is WSHSY and CDR2 is SAAADI. Deletions cut 3 bases from V and 1 base from J, with 6 bases between. In nucleotides, the CDR3 is TGCGCCAGCAGTGAAGGGGATAACTATGGCTACACCTTC. Translation: CASSEGDNYGYTF.

V usage is TRBV28 and J usage is TRBJ2-1; 10 bases map to TRBD1. V was clipped by 4 bases and J by 4 bases; unmatched bases: 4. This CDR3 contains 15 residues. The V gene's germline CDR1 is MDHEN and CDR2 SYDVKM. CDR3 protein: CASSSGTGAYNEQFF. As DNA, the CDR3 is TGTGCCAGCAGTTCCGGGACAGGGGCTTACAATGAGCAGTTCTTC.

This clonotype was counted a few times. The chain uses TRBV28 and TRBJ1-2; D ambiguous. The CDR3 runs 13 residues. Germline lookup yields CDR1 MDHEN and CDR2 SYDVKM. V was shortened by 5 bases and J by 3 bases, with 10 bases between the two germline ends. CDR3 in amino acids: CASSLRRDYGYTF. CDR3 DNA sequence: TGTGCCAGCAGTCTACGGCGGGACTATGGCTACACCTTC.

Here the CDR3 reads CASRQGYEQYF. Written as DNA, the CDR3 is TGTGCCAGCCGTCAGGGCTACGAGCAGTACTTC. V usage is TRBV28 and J usage is TRBJ2-7, with D maybe TRBD1 (5 bases). V gave up 8 bases and J gave up 3 bases, with 8 bases separating them. The CDR3 sequence is 11 residues long. CDR1 is MDHEN, CDR2 SYDVKM, per germline.

This clonotype was counted at least ten times. This chain uses TRBV7-9 with TRBJ2-3; D is undetermined. Germline CDR1 SEHNR, CDR2 FQNEAQ (reference sequence). The CDR3 is 12 amino acids. The V and J ends lost 2 bases and 6 bases respectively, with 6 bases between them. The CDR3 spells CASSLMVDTQYF. The CDR3 nucleotides are TGTGCCAGCAGCTTAATGGTGGATACGCAGTATTTT.

The chain carries TRBV18 and TRBJ1-1; possible D gene TRBD1, 5 bases. The CDR3 is made up of 16 amino acids. Trimming pared 2 bases from V and 3 bases from J, leaving 16 bases between. The germline CDR1 and CDR2 sequences are KGHSH and LQKENI. The CDR3 sequence is CASSPGPGEGDTEAFF. The CDR3 nucleotides read TGTGCCAGCTCACCAGGGCCGGGGGAAGGAGACACTGAAGCTTTCTTT.

The rearrangement links TRBV6-5 to TRBJ1-1; D remains unclear. This CDR3 has 13 amino acids. The V end lost 4 bases, the J end lost 1 base, and 7 bases lay between the germline ends. The germline V gene encodes CDR1 MNHEY and CDR2 SVGAGI. In DNA, the CDR3 is TGTGCCAGCAGTTTCAGGCCGAACACTGAAGCTTTCTTT. Translation: CASSFRPNTEAFF.

This clonotype showed up many times. The J gene is TRBJ2-6, the V gene TRBV6-6; no clear D gene. The CDR3 covers 16 residues. Between the trimmed V and J ends, which lost 7 bases and 0 bases, there was a span of 13 bases. Germline V gene lookup returns CDR1 MNHNY and CDR2 SVGAGI (reference sequence). CDR3: CASTESIGSGANVLTF. Written as DNA, the CDR3 is TGTGCCAGCACCGAATCCATCGGCTCTGGGGCCAACGTCCTGACTTTC.

This clonotype was counted ten times or more. This chain joins TRBV6-1 and TRBJ1-6; D ambiguous. The CDR3 totals 14 residues. Per the germline V gene, CDR1 is MNHNS and CDR2 is SASEGT. V was cut by 0 bases and J by 13 bases, with 13 bases left in between. For the CDR3, the DNA is TGTGCCAGCAGTGAAGCGGCGCTGGGGTCGCCCCTCCACTTT. Protein sequence: CASSEAALGSPLHF.

The rearrangement links TRBV28 to TRBJ1-2; a possible D gene is TRBD1 (5 bases). V was trimmed by 6 bases and J by 8 bases, leaving 19 bases between them. Germline CDR1 reads MDHEN; CDR2 reads SYDVKM. This CDR3 has 14 amino acids. CDR3 protein: CASSLPSRGPGYTF. The CDR3 DNA reads TGTGCCAGCAGCCTGCCGAGCCGGGGCCCCGGCTACACCTTC.

The chain recombines TRBV29-1 with TRBJ2-1, with 11 positions matching TRBD2. CDR1 and CDR2 (germline): SQVTM, ANQGSEA. This CDR3 region has 14 residues. V trimming: 6 bases; J trimming: 4 bases; junction bases outside the gene matches: 5. The CDR3 region has the DNA TGCAGCGTCGCACTAGCGGGGGCTTACAATGAGCAGTTCTTC. Its protein product is CSVALAGAYNEQFF.

The V call is TRBV3-1, the J call TRBJ1-4; 9 bases fit TRBD1. Losses at the gene ends were 4 bases for V and 8 bases for J; bases not matched to a gene: 8. Germline values: CDR1 LGHDT, CDR2 YNNKEL (reference sequence). CDR3 length equals 15 residues. CDR3 DNA: TGTGCCAGCAGCCCACGGTGGGACAGGGACGAAAAACTGTTTTTT. This translates into CASSPRWDRDEKLFF.